This entry concerns a single T cell receptor (beta chain). There is no known antigen for this receptor. No base quality information exists; no much larger clone differs at one position. The time point label corresponds to: baseline before first vaccination. Vaccinee samples were obtained from the UK trials COV001 and COV002, which included a single-blind randomized controlled phase 2/3 trial of AZD1222 (ChAdOx1 nCoV-19) in healthy adults. For TCRbeta chain sequencing, PBMC samples were collected from trial participants at day 0 and at day 28 after the second dose. These data belong to a study of T cell responses to AZD1222 COVID-19 vaccine (TCRdb year 2021). Concerning the study at large: AZD1222 recipients whose second dose came at about 4 weeks and those whose second dose came at about 12 weeks were combined into one group, since spike-specific TCR depth and breadth did not differ between the two schedules. Enrollment into the trials was organized by age into subgroups of 18-55, 56-69 and 70-plus years, and those subgroups contained about 150, 27 and 61 TCR-sequenced participants, respectively. A total of just over 230 trial participants underwent TCR sequencing, of whom roughly 210 had received two doses of AZD1222 and approximately 25 had received two doses of the MenACWY control vaccine. Here is what the overall study found, with its caveats: In the small 56-69-year group, the increase in depth fell short of significance, most likely because of low power. The vaccine-associated CD4 TCRs covered the entire spike protein, and the dominant responses fell in regions 160-218 and 743-854. Conclusions about previously exposed vaccinees were limited because only a handful of AZD1222 recipients were SARS-CoV-2 seropositive at baseline. Epitopes outside the regions mutated in the B.1.351 and B.1.1.7 variants were reportedly recognized by nearly half of the unique spike-specific TCRs. No day 14 peak-response samples were available, so repertoires were characterized only after the peak T cell response. Participants were mostly white British, with more females than males. The authors suggested clonal diversity may have been underestimated. A significant rise in spike-specific TCR breadth and depth was observed after two AZD1222 doses relative to day 0 and relative to MenACWY recipients.

The CDR3 regions of human TCRbeta chains were analyzed by immunosequencing. Turning to the authors' computational methods: Repertoire TCRs were checked for matches against a reference library of SARS-CoV-2-specific TCRs that had been generated using the MIRA antigen-specificity platform. Breadth was defined as the fraction of unique TCRs that were SARS-CoV-2-associated. Depth was defined as the fraction of total T cells that were SARS-CoV-2-associated. Using the MIRA data, each spike-specific TCR was mapped to the spike region that the TCR reacts to and placed in a CD4 or CD8 class. Log10-transformed breadth and depth values were compared by one-way ANOVA with Sidak's multiple comparisons tests. The table was pulled from immuneACCESS by TCRdb, which kept in-frame rearrangements only. Such tables lose some clones; where checked, under half of the loss comes from unresolved V genes, and the rest has no known cause. The D gene and trimming were derived from the DNA, and the V and J assignments and clone size from that table. The sample table shows about 100,000 clones, and about 86% are seen once. Together, the top ten hold 15% to 20% of the sample.

The sequence was obtained from an adult in good health. The sequenced sample was peripheral blood, obtained on day 0 of AZD1222 vaccination.

The base sequence is TGTGCCAGTAGCATAAGTCTGAGCCAGCCCCAGCATTTT. This encodes CASSISLSQPQHF. Recombination linked TRBV19 to TRBJ1-5; the D segment cannot be called with confidence. CDR1 LNHDA and CDR2 SQIVND are derived from the germline V gene (reference sequence). V drops 6 bases and J drops 7 bases, leaving 13 bases in between. The CDR3, from cysteine to phenylalanine, totals 13 residues. Left in the record is the CDR3 DNA by itself, 39 bases read in frame from the first base.